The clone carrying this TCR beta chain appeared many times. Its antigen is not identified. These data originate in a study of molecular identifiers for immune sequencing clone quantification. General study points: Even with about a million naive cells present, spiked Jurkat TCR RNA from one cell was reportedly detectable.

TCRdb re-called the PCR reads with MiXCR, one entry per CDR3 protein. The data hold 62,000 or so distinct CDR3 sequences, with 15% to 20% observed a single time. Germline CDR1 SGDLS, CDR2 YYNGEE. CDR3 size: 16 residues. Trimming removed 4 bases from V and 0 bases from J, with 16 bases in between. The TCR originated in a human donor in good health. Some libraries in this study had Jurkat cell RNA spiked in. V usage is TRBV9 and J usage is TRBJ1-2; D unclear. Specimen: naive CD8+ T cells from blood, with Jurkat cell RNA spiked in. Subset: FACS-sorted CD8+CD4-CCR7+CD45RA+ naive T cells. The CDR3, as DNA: TGTGCCAGCAGCCCAGGTGCGCGAGTACCTAACTATGGCTACACCTTC. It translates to CASSPGARVPNYGYTF.